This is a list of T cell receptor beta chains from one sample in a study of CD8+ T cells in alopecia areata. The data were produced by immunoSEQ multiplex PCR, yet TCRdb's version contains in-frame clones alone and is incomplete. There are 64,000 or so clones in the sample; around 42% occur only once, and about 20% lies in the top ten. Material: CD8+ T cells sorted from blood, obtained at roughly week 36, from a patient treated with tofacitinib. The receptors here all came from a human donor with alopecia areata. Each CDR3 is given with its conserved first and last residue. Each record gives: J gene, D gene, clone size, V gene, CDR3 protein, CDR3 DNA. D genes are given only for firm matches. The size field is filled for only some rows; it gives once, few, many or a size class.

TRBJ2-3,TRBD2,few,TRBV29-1,CSVELASGRTDTQYF,TGCAGCGTTGAATTGGCTAGCGGGAGAACAGATACGCAGTATTTT
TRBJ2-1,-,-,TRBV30,CAWSVDGNNEQFF,TGTGCCTGGAGTGTCGACGGCAACAATGAGCAGTTCTTC
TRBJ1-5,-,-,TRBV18,CASSPRGKFNQPQHF,TGTGCCAGCTCACCACGTGGTAAGTTCAATCAGCCCCAGCATTTT
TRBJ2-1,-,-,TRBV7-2,CASSLVRYEQFF,TGTGCCAGCAGCTTAGTACGGTATGAGCAGTTCTTC
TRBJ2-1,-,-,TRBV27,CASSLSLAREQFF,TGTGCCAGCAGTTTATCTCTAGCTCGTGAGCAGTTCTTC
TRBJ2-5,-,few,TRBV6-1,CASSEWLLETQYF,TGTGCCAGCAGTGAATGGCTGCTCGAGACCCAGTACTTC
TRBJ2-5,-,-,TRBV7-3,CASSLEGLQETQYF,TGTGCCAGCAGCTTAGAAGGTCTGCAGGAGACCCAGTACTTC
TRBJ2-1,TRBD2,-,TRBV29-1,CSAPGGNEQFF,TGCAGTGCTCCCGGGGGGAATGAGCAGTTCTTC
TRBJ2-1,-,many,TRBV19,CASSITAGYEQFF,TGTGCCAGTAGTATTACGGCGGGTTACGAGCAGTTCTTC
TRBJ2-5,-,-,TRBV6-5,CASRSTGLETQYF,TGTGCCAGCAGATCCACAGGGTTGGAGACCCAGTACTTC
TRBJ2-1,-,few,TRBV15,CATSRGRLLGDEQFF,TGTGCCACCAGCAGAGGGAGGTTACTGGGGGATGAGCAGTTCTTC
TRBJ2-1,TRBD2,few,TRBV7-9,CASSFPGRAGVHNEQFF,TGTGCCAGCAGCTTTCCGGGTCGAGCGGGAGTACACAATGAGCAGTTCTTC
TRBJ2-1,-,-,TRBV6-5,CASSAQRADYNEQFF,TGTGCCAGCAGCGCACAGAGGGCGGACTACAATGAGCAGTTCTTC
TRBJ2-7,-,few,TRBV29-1,CSALYRGEQYF,TGCAGCGCGCTCTATCGGGGGGAGCAGTACTTC
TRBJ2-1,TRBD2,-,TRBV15,CATSRDAGVAYNEQFF,TGTGCCACCAGCAGAGATGCGGGAGTGGCCTACAATGAGCAGTTCTTC
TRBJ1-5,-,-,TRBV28,CASSPNQPQHF,TGTGCCAGCAGCCCTAATCAGCCCCAGCATTTT
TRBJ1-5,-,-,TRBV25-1,CASSETGGDQPQHF,TGTGCCAGCAGTGAAACAGGCGGGGATCAGCCCCAGCATTTT
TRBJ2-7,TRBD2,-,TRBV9,CASSAFGLAGDEQYF,TGTGCCAGCAGCGCGTTTGGGCTAGCGGGAGACGAGCAGTACTTC
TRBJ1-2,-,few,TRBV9,CASNDGNDYGYTF,TGTGCCAGCAATGACGGGAATGACTATGGCTACACCTTC
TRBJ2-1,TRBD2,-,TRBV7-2,CASSFIAGGAYNEQFF,TGTGCCAGCAGCTTCATAGCGGGAGGCGCCTACAATGAGCAGTTCTTC
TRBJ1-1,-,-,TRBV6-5,CASCGREGVNTEAFF,TGTGCCAGCTGTGGCAGGGAGGGGGTGAACACTGAAGCTTTCTTT
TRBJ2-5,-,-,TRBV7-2,CASSLGDGAQETQYF,TGTGCCAGCAGCTTAGGTGACGGAGCCCAAGAGACCCAGTACTTC
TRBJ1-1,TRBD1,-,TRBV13,CASSLVRTGSRKAFF,TGTGCCAGCAGCTTAGTTCGGACAGGCTCCCGGAAAGCTTTCTTT
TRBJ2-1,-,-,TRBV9,CASSGVYEQFF,TGTGCCAGCAGCGGCGTTTATGAGCAGTTCTTC